The rows below give T cell receptor beta chains drawn from one sample of a study of STAT3 mutations in large granular lymphocyte leukemia. Data came from immunoSEQ multiplex PCR; TCRdb stores just in-frame clones and leaves some out. This repertoire shows 4,500 to 5,500 clones, over 90% found once; its top ten account for about 30%. The specimen was peripheral blood mononuclear cells. These receptors all come from a man aged 55 to 69 with T-cell large granular lymphocyte leukemia. Some clones in this sample may be carry-over from other donors' samples. The CDR3 runs from the conserved cysteine through the conserved F or W. Fields, in order: D gene, V gene, J gene, CDR3 length, clone size, CDR3 protein, CDR3 DNA. The D gene is left open where the match is weak. A clone size is listed for some rows: how often the clone was seen (once, few, many), or a class if it is expanded.

>-|TRBV27|TRBJ2-5|15|-
CASSYSTLRGETQYF
TGTGCCAGCAGCTACTCAACCCTCAGGGGAGAGACCCAGTACTTC
>-|TRBV30|TRBJ2-1|13|-
CAWSVTSPDEQFF
TGTGCCTGGAGTGTCACCTCCCCCGATGAGCAGTTCTTC
>TRBD1|TRBV5-1|TRBJ2-3|14|-
CASSSGTVTDTQYF
TGCGCCAGCAGCTCCGGGACAGTCACAGATACGCAGTATTTT
>TRBD2|TRBV19|TRBJ2-5|16|-
CASSSLAGVEEETQYF
TGTGCCAGTAGTTCGCTAGCGGGAGTGGAGGAAGAGACCCAGTACTTC
>-|TRBV30|TRBJ2-5|14|-
CAWSGASRQETQYF
TGTGCCTGGAGTGGGGCGAGCCGCCAAGAGACCCAGTACTTC
>-|TRBV5-4|TRBJ1-2|16|-
CASSLPSRHSNYGYTF
TGTGCCAGCAGCTTGCCCTCCCGACATTCTAACTATGGCTACACCTTC
>-|TRBV6-1|TRBJ2-1|11|-
CASASYNEQFF
TGTGCCAGCGCCTCCTACAATGAGCAGTTCTTC
>TRBD1|TRBV15|TRBJ1-1|15|-
CATSRDQTGTTEAFF
TGTGCCACCAGCAGAGATCAGACAGGGACCACTGAAGCTTTCTTT
>-|TRBV18|TRBJ1-4|14|-
CASSPGGANEKLFF
TGTGCCAGCTCACCTGGAGGGGCTAATGAAAAACTGTTTTTT
>TRBD1|TRBV7-9|TRBJ2-7|15|-
CASSFPDRGRYEQYF
TGTGCCAGCAGCTTCCCGGACAGGGGGCGGTACGAGCAGTACTTC
>-|TRBV28|TRBJ1-5|14|-
CASSLGQSNQPQHF
TGTGCCAGCAGCCTCGGACAGAGCAATCAGCCCCAGCATTTT
>-|TRBV28|TRBJ1-5|13|-
CASMVGITQPQHF
TGTGCCAGCATGGTCGGCATCACTCAGCCCCAGCATTTT
>-|TRBV19|TRBJ1-1|14|-
CASSISGARAEAFF
TGTGCCAGTAGTATTTCAGGGGCGCGCGCTGAAGCTTTCTTT
>-|TRBV5-4|TRBJ2-7|15|-
CASSSDKTYSYEQYF
TGTGCCAGCAGCTCTGACAAGACATACTCCTACGAGCAGTACTTC
>-|TRBV30|TRBJ2-7|12|once
CAWSVRWEEQYF
TGTGCCTGGAGTGTTCGGTGGGAGGAACAGTACTTC
>TRBD1|TRBV6-1|TRBJ1-2|14|-
CASSEADRGYGYTF
TGTGCCAGCAGTGAAGCGGACAGGGGCTATGGCTACACCTTC
>-|TRBV29-1|TRBJ1-2|11|few
CSVEVQAGYTF
TGCAGCGTTGAAGTACAGGCTGGCTACACCTTC
>-|TRBV25-1|TRBJ1-1|14|hyperexpanded
CASSDGGKDTEAFF
TGTGCCAGCAGTGACGGGGGCAAGGACACTGAAGCTTTCTTT
>TRBD2|TRBV30|TRBJ2-7|13|once
CAWNKREPYEQYF
TGTGCCTGGAACAAGCGGGAACCATACGAGCAGTACTTC
>-|TRBV27|TRBJ2-5|13|-
CASSLYVGETQYF
TGTGCCAGCAGTTTATACGTAGGAGAGACCCAGTACTTC
>-|TRBV28|TRBJ2-4|16|-
CASSFEGYTSLRIQYF
TGTGCCAGCAGTTTCGAGGGTTACACTTCCCTCCGGATTCAGTACTTC
>-|TRBV20-1|TRBJ1-1|11|-
CSASANTEAFF
TGCAGTGCTTCGGCTAACACTGAAGCTTTCTTT
>-|TRBV5-6|TRBJ1-1|13|once
CASSPDRQVEAFF
TGTGCCAGCAGCCCAGACCGACAAGTTGAAGCTTTCTTT
>TRBD2|TRBV5-6|TRBJ2-1|15|once
CASSLMAGGVNEQFF
TGTGCCAGCAGCTTAATGGCGGGAGGAGTAAATGAGCAGTTCTTC
>-|TRBV7-6|TRBJ1-1|14|-
CASSSGGAGTEAFF
TGTGCCAGCAGCTCAGGAGGGGCGGGCACTGAAGCTTTCTTT
>TRBD1|TRBV19|TRBJ1-1|14|-
CASNPTGVRTEAFF
TGTGCCAGTAACCCTACAGGGGTAAGGACTGAAGCTTTCTTT
>TRBD1|TRBV19|TRBJ1-1|15|once
CASSPWTGERTEAFF
TGTGCCAGTAGTCCCTGGACAGGGGAACGCACTGAAGCTTTCTTT
>-|TRBV5-1|TRBJ2-5|14|-
CASSSAGLQETQYF
TGCGCCAGCAGCTCGGCGGGACTGCAAGAGACCCAGTACTTC
>-|TRBV28|TRBJ1-5|15|-
CASSLSARRNQPQHF
TGTGCCAGCAGTTTATCCGCCAGACGCAATCAGCCCCAGCATTTT
>-|TRBV4-2|TRBJ2-7|16|once
CASSQDLSGAAYEQYF
TGTGCCAGCAGCCAAGATTTGTCGGGCGCAGCCTACGAGCAGTACTTC
>TRBD1|TRBV6-5|TRBJ1-3|14|few
CASSFRRGQNTIYF
TGTGCCAGCAGTTTTAGGAGGGGGCAGAACACCATATATTTT
>-|TRBV28|TRBJ2-7|11|-
CAAGSSYEQYF
TGTGCCGCGGGCTCCTCCTACGAGCAGTACTTC
>-|TRBV19|TRBJ1-5|15|-
CASSPLGGSNQPQHF
TGTGCCAGTAGCCCGTTGGGTGGCAGCAATCAGCCCCAGCATTTT
>-|TRBV9|TRBJ2-1|16|-
CASSPQLYSSYNEQFF
TGTGCCAGCAGCCCCCAGTTGTATAGCTCCTACAATGAGCAGTTCTTC
>-|TRBV7-9|TRBJ2-1|14|-
CASSSYTYDNEQFF
TGTGCCAGCAGCTCGTACACGTACGACAATGAGCAGTTCTTC
>-|TRBV28|TRBJ2-6|13|-
CASSFQGSNVLTF
TGTGCCAGCAGTTTTCAGGGATCTAACGTCCTGACTTTC
>TRBD2|TRBV7-9|TRBJ2-1|14|-
CASSQWTSDREQFF
TGTGCCAGCAGCCAATGGACTAGCGACCGGGAGCAGTTCTTC
>TRBD2|TRBV5-1|TRBJ2-3|14|once
CASSPGLFTDTQYF
TGCGCCAGCAGCCCGGGACTATTCACAGATACGCAGTATTTT
>-|TRBV19|TRBJ2-6|13|-
CASTLNGANVLTF
TGTGCCAGTACCCTTAATGGGGCCAACGTCCTGACTTTC